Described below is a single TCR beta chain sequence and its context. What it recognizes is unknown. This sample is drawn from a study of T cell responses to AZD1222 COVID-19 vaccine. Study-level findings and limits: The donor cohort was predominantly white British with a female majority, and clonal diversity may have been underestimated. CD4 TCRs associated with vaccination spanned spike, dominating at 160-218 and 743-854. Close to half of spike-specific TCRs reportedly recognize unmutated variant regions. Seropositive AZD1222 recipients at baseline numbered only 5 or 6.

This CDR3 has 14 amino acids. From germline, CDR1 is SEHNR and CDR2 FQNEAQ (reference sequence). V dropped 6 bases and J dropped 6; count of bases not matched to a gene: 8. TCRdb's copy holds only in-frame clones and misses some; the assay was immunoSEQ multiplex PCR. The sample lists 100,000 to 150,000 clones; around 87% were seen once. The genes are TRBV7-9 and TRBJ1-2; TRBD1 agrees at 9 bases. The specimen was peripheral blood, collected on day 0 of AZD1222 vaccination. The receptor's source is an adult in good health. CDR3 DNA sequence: TGTGCCAGCAGGGGGACAGGGATGAAAAATGGCTACACCTTC. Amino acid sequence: CASRGTGMKNGYTF.